The clone carrying this T cell receptor (beta chain) was picked up many times. The antigen remains undetermined. The source of the sample is a study of human T cells and chemical hapten exposure. The study, taken as a whole, reports: Versus controls, significantly more large CDR3 similarity clusters arose from expanded TCRs. Counts of expanded TCRs (at PT1) showed a positive correlation with patch test score.

The study's library attached unique molecular identifiers to single cDNA molecules. One entry per CDR3 protein, called by TCRdb with MiXCR from the RACE reads. The table records 300,000 to 450,000 distinct CDR3 sequences, roughly 4.6% of them present only once. The germline gives CDR1 SQVTM, CDR2 ANQGSEA. The CDR3 sequence is 12 residues long. Trimming pared 6 bases from V and 2 bases from J, leaving 7 bases between. Documented time point: pre-sensitization, week 0. This sample's treatment: therapeutic diphenylcyclopropenone sensitization with weekly scalp DPC. Someone pulled total RNA out of unfractionated whole blood.

This receptor was identified in a woman aged 50 to 60 with alopecia areata. Some clones in this sample may be carry-over from other donors' samples. Sequences were derived from whole blood, sampled in connection with sensitization to the hapten diphenylcyclopropenone (DPC). This chain connects TRBV29-1 to TRBJ2-2; D gene unclear. CDR3 in amino acids: CSVDGNTGELFF. The CDR3 bases are TGCAGCGTGGACGGCAACACCGGGGAGCTGTTTTTT.